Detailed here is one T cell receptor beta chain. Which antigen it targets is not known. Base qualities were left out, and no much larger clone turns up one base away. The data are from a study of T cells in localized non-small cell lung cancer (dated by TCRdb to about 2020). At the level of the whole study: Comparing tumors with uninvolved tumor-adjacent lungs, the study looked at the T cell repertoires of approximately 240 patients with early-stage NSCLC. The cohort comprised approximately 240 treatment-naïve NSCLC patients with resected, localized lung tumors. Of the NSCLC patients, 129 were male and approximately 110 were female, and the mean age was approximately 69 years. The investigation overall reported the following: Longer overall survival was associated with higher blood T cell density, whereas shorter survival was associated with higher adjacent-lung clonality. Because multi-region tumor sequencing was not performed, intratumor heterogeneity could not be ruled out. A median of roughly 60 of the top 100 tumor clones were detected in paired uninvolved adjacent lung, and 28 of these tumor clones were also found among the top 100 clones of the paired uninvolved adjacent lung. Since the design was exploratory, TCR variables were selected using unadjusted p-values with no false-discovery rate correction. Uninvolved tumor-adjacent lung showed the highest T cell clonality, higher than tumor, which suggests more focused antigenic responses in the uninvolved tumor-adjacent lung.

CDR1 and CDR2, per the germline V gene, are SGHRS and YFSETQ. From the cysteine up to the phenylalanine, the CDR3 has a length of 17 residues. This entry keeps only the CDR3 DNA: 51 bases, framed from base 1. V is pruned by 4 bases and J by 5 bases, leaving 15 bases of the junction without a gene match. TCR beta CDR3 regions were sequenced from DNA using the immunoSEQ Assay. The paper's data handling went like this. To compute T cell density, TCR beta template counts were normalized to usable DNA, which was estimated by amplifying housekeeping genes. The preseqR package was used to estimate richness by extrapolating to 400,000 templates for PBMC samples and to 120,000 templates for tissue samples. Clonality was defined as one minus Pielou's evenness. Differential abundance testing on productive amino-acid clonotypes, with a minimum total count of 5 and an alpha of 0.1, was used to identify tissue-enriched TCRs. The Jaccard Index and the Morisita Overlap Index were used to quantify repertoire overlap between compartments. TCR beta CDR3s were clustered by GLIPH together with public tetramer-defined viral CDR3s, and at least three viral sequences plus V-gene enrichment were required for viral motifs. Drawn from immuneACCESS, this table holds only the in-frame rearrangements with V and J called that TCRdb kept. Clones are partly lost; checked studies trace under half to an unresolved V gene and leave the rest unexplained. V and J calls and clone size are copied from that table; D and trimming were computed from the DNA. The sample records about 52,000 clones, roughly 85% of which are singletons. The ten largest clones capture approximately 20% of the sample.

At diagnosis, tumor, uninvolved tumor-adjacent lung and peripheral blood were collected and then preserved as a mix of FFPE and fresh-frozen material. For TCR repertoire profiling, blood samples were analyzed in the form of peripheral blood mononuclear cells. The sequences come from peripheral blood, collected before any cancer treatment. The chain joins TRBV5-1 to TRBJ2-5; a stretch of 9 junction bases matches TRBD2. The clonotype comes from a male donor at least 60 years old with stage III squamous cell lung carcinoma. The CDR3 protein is CASSLRPRTSVEETQYF. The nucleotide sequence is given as TGCGCCAGCAGCCTCCGGCCGAGGACTAGCGTTGAGGAGACCCAGTACTTC.